These 14 T cell receptor beta chains were all obtained from the same sample, sequenced in a study of cytomegalovirus exposure and HLA in healthy donors. The PCR was carried out with 60 Vbeta primers and 13 Jbeta primers. Assay used: immunoSEQ multiplex PCR; TCRdb lists only in-frame clones, some missing. The sample has about 160,000 clones, roughly 80% seen once. Sequencing used PBMCs. The receptor source for this set is a man younger than 35 in good health and CMV-seronegative.

The chain links TRBV6-6 to TRBJ1-2; TRBD1 agrees at 8 bases. There are 14 residues in the CDR3. Germline V gene data show CDR1 as MNHNY and CDR2 as SVGAGI (reference sequence). Trimming removed 7 bases from V and 7 bases from J; junction bases left unmatched: 11. For the CDR3, the DNA is TGTGCCAGCAAATCCGTGACAGGGGTCCTTGGCTACACCTTC. It translates to CASKSVTGVLGYTF.

This clone was seen a single time. CDR3 residues: CASSWTATEQGGELFF. The CDR3 nucleotides read TGTGCCAGCAGTTGGACAGCCACAGAGCAGGGCGGGGAGCTGTTTTTT. This chain joins TRBV6-5 and TRBJ2-2, with D possibly being TRBD1 (6 bases). Between the trimmed V and J ends, which lost 4 bases and 7 bases, there was a span of 19 bases. Germline V gene lookup returns CDR1 MNHEY and CDR2 SVGAGI. The CDR3 is made up of 16 amino acids.

This clone has only a few counts. V usage is TRBV7-6 and J usage is TRBJ2-3; 8 bases align to TRBD1. Per germline, CDR1 SGHVS and CDR2 FNYEAQ. V shed 4 bases and J 3 bases; nucleotides not matched to a gene: 3. The CDR3 sequence is 14 residues long. The CDR3 nucleotides are TGTGCCAGCAGCTCTGGACAGGGAACAGATACGCAGTATTTT. It yields the protein CASSSGQGTDTQYF.

This clone was detected a few times. The J gene is TRBJ2-7, the V gene TRBV28, with D possibly TRBD1 on 6 matching bases. CDR3 size: 12 residues. The V gene lost 5 bases and the J gene lost 6 bases, with 11 bases spanning the gap. Looked up from germline, CDR1 is MDHEN and CDR2 is SYDVKM. CDR3 bases: TGTGCCAGCAGTCGACAGGCGGGCGAGCAGTACTTC. It translates to CASSRQAGEQYF. Full variable domain (outside the CDR3, taken from reference TRBV28 and TRBJ2-7): DVKVTQSSRYLVKRTGEKVFLECVQDMDHENMFWYRQDPGLGLRLIYFSYDVKMKEKGDIPEGYSVSREKKERFSLILESASTNQTSMYLCASSRQAGEQYFGPGTRLTVT.

This rearrangement joins TRBV9 to TRBJ2-7; the match to TRBD2 covers 9 bases. The CDR3 is 16 residues long. The V and J ends lost 4 bases and 5 bases, in that order; junction bases with no gene match: 13. Germline V gene lookup returns CDR1 SGDLS and CDR2 YYNGEE. CDR3 coding DNA: TGTGCCAGCAGCCCGAGTTTTCTAGCGGGATCTAACGAGCAGTACTTC. Its translation: CASSPSFLAGSNEQYF.

V gene TRBV6-1 combines with J gene TRBJ2-4, with 12 bases aligning to TRBD2. With V trimmed by 3 bases and J by 0 bases, 0 bases remained unmatched. The germline V gene encodes CDR1 MNHNS and CDR2 SASEGT. The CDR3 has 16 amino acids. CDR3 bases: TGTGCCAGCAGTGAGGGACTAGCGGGAGCCAAAAACATTCAGTACTTC. Its protein product is CASSEGLAGAKNIQYF.

The chain uses TRBV12-5 and TRBJ2-3; 13 nucleotides match TRBD2. Looked up from germline, CDR1 is LGHNT and CDR2 is FRNRAP. V shed 6 bases, J shed 5 bases, and the junction held 5 bases outside the gene matches. The CDR3 has 15 amino acids. The CDR3: CASGSGLAGIDTQYF. CDR3 in DNA: TGTGCTAGTGGGTCGGGACTAGCGGGAATAGATACGCAGTATTTT.

The rearrangement joins TRBV16 to TRBJ2-3; no definite D call. Germline V gene lookup returns CDR1 KGHSY and CDR2 FQNENV. V was cut by 3 bases and J by 4 bases, with 2 bases left in between. This CDR3 spans 11 amino acids. DNA for the CDR3: TGTGCCAGCAGCCACTCAGATACGCAGTATTTT. Translation gives CASSHSDTQYF. Based on the CDR3 plus reference TRBV16 and TRBJ2-3, the full variable domain is GEEVAQTPKHLVRGEGQKAKLYCAPIKGHSYVFWYQQVLKNEFKFLISFQNENVFDETGMPKERFSAKCLPNSPCSLEIQATKLEDSAVYFCASSHSDTQYFGPGTRLTVL.

This chain connects TRBV28 to TRBJ2-7, with TRBD1 as a possible D gene (5 bases). CDR3 size: 11 residues. Germline V gene lookup returns CDR1 MDHEN and CDR2 SYDVKM. V was trimmed by 2 bases and J by 6 bases, leaving 5 bases between them. This chain's CDR3 is CASSLRGEQYF. CDR3 bases: TGTGCCAGCAGTTTAAGGGGCGAGCAGTACTTC.

In the case of this clone: It is unclear where the CDR3 begins or ends on the DNA, so no DNA is shown, and the CDR3 is as TCRdb lists it. This rearrangement joins TRBV27 to TRBJ1-4; TRBD1, as called in the table, went unchecked against the DNA. Germline lookup yields CDR1 MNHEY and CDR2 SMNVEV (reference sequence). The CDR3 length is 14 residues, termini included. The CDR3 spells CASSSGQGSEKLFF.

The chain links TRBV19 to TRBJ1-1; D is unresolved. V was clipped by 7 bases and J by 0 bases, with 18 bases between them. Germline V gene data show CDR1 as LNHDA and CDR2 as SQIVND (reference sequence). The CDR3 sequence is 16 residues long. The chain's CDR3 is CASIPQAAGMNTEAFF. The CDR3, as DNA: TGTGCCAGTATTCCTCAGGCAGCAGGCATGAACACTGAAGCTTTCTTT.

The chain combines TRBV27 with TRBJ2-7, with TRBD2 as a possible D gene (5 bases). CDR1 and CDR2 from the germline V gene are MNHEY and SMNVEV (reference sequence). Trimming shortened V by 7 bases and J by 5 bases, and 18 bases separated the two germline ends. The CDR3 runs 14 residues. This CDR3 is CASMDLARGNEQYF. CDR3 sequence (DNA): TGTGCCAGCATGGACCTAGCCAGAGGGAACGAGCAGTACTTC.

The rearrangement joins TRBV27 to TRBJ1-2, with 10 bases lining up with TRBD1. Germline trimming cut 10 bases from V and 3 bases from J; bases unmatched to any gene: 11. Germline V gene sequence: CDR1 MNHEY, CDR2 SMNVEV (reference sequence). CDR3 size: 15 residues. The CDR3 sequence: CATGNIGTGDYGYTF. The CDR3 DNA sequence: TGTGCCACAGGGAATATCGGGACAGGGGACTATGGCTACACCTTC.

This clone showed up just once. The rearrangement links TRBV18 to TRBJ1-2, with TRBD1 matching 8 bases. With V trimmed by 3 bases and J by 9 bases, 6 bases remained unmatched. This CDR3 is 13 amino acids long. The germline V gene has CDR1 KGHSH and CDR2 LQKENI. The chain's CDR3 is CASSPGQGASYTF. The CDR3 region has the DNA TGTGCCAGCTCACCCGGGCAGGGGGCTAGCTACACCTTC.